This TCR beta chain came from a study of T cells in Graves' hyperthyroidism and ophthalmopathy. This clonotype occurred a few times. A read error may produce the germline difference seen at one junction end. Regions amplified from RNA transcripts were the TCR beta CDR3 regions. Carried out on the TCR CDR3, a first-round RT-PCR used the HTBI primer set. MiXCR was run by TCRdb on the multiplex PCR reads, yielding one entry per CDR3 protein. The table has tens of thousands of distinct CDR3 sequences, around half seen once. The receptor was isolated from a woman aged 45-60 years with Graves' hyperthyroidism that later progressed to Graves' ophthalmopathy. Material: blood.

CDR3 in DNA: TGTGCCAGCAGCCCAGAGGCTAGCGGGACCCCTTCCTACGATGAGCAGTTCTTC. Protein: CASSPEASGTPSYDEQFF. This chain connects TRBV11-3 to TRBJ2-1, with TRBD2 identical over 9 bases. CDR1 is SGHNT, CDR2 YENEEA, per germline. CDR3 length: 18 residues.